Listed below are T cell receptor beta chains from one sample, sequenced in a study of spatial heterogeneity in lung cancer. TCRdb recomputed calls from the 5' RACE reads with MiXCR, one row per CDR3 protein. The sample shows 45,000 or so distinct CDR3 sequences, 12% of them seen only once. This specimen was PBMCs, taken at surgery. The receptors derive from a female donor with early-stage non-small cell lung cancer. The CDR3 runs from the conserved cysteine through the conserved F or W. A D gene is named only where the DNA matches it firmly. Expanded clones get a size class; other rows say once, few or many, or leave the size out.

V gene,D gene,CDR3 length,J gene,clone size,CDR3 DNA,CDR3 protein
TRBV6-2/TRBV6-3,.,12,TRBJ1-1,.,TGTGCCAGCAGCTCGGGGACAATTGAAGCTTTCTTT,CASSSGTIEAFF
TRBV9,.,14,TRBJ2-6,many,TGTGCCAGCAGCTCAAGATCTGGGGCCAACGTCCTGACTTTC,CASSSRSGANVLTF
TRBV7-2,.,12,TRBJ1-2,.,TGTGCCAGCAGCCCAGGCTTTTCTGGCTACACCTTC,CASSPGFSGYTF
TRBV5-1,TRBD2,16,TRBJ2-5,.,TGCGCCAGCAGCTTCGGGACTAGCGGGCCTCAAGAGACCCAGTACTTC,CASSFGTSGPQETQYF
TRBV7-9,TRBD1,15,TRBJ2-7,few,TGTGCCAGCAGCTTAGCCGGGACAGGGGGTCACGAGCAGTACTTC,CASSLAGTGGHEQYF
TRBV12-3/TRBV12-4,.,14,TRBJ1-1,.,TGTGCCAGCAGTCTCGCCGGGCCGGAGACTGAAGCTTTCTTT,CASSLAGPETEAFF
TRBV4-1,TRBD1,15,TRBJ2-1,.,TGCGCCAGCAGCCAAACGCCAGGGGGCATGAATGAGCAGTTCTTC,CASSQTPGGMNEQFF
TRBV24-1,.,14,TRBJ1-5,many,TGTGCCACCAGTTCCCCAGGCTGGGGACAGCCCCAGCATTTT,CATSSPGWGQPQHF
TRBV6-2/TRBV6-3,.,13,TRBJ2-7,few,TGTGCCAGCAGTTCTGGCGACTCCTACGAGCAGTACTTC,CASSSGDSYEQYF
TRBV15,.,17,TRBJ1-2,few,TGTGCCACCAGCAGAGACCAACGGGCTCGGCTGGGGGAGGGCTACACCTTC,CATSRDQRARLGEGYTF
TRBV4-2,.,14,TRBJ1-1,many,TGTGCCAGCAGCCAGGGACCCCCGAACACTGAAGCTTTCTTT,CASSQGPPNTEAFF
TRBV11-2,TRBD1,17,TRBJ1-5,.,TGTGCCAGCAGCTTCGGGACAGCCAGGAATAGCAATCAGCCCCAGCATTTT,CASSFGTARNSNQPQHF
TRBV4-2,TRBD2,13,TRBJ2-1,.,TGTGCCAGCAGCCAAGGGGAGGGCAATGAGCAGTTCTTC,CASSQGEGNEQFF
TRBV20-1,.,12,TRBJ1-2,few,TGCATGCCGGTGGATGGTTTGGGGGGCTACACCTTC,CMPVDGLGGYTF
TRBV6-5,TRBD2,16,TRBJ2-5,many,TGTGCCAGCAGTTACTCGTGGACTAGCGGACCCGAGACCCAGTACTTC,CASSYSWTSGPETQYF
TRBV3-1,TRBD1,16,TRBJ2-7,.,TGTGCCAGCAGCCAACTGGTAACAGGGGGCCCCTACGAGCAGTACTTC,CASSQLVTGGPYEQYF
TRBV2,.,14,TRBJ2-5,.,TGTGCCAGCACCTTCGACAGGACAGAAGGGGCCCAGTACTTC,CASTFDRTEGAQYF
TRBV9,TRBD2,14,TRBJ2-7,.,TGTGCCAGCAGCGCTCCAGCGGGGGGCGGCGAGCAGTACTTC,CASSAPAGGGEQYF
TRBV12-3/TRBV12-4,.,16,TRBJ2-5,.,TGTGCCAGCAGTTTGGGTCGGGACCCCTTTCAAGAGACCCAGTACTTC,CASSLGRDPFQETQYF
TRBV2,.,13,TRBJ2-5,many,TGTGCCAGCAGGGCCTACTATCAAGAGACCCAGTACTTC,CASRAYYQETQYF
TRBV5-1,TRBD2,21,TRBJ2-3,many,TGCGCCAGCAGCTTTCCCCCCGGGAGCGGGGGGACCACCGCTAGCACAGATACGCAGTATTTT,CASSFPPGSGGTTASTDTQYF
TRBV5-1,TRBD2,14,TRBJ2-5,.,TGCGCCAGCAGTACAAGCGGGGGGGCGGAGACCCAGTACTTC,CASSTSGGAETQYF
TRBV6-6,.,16,TRBJ1-4,.,TGTGCCAGCAGTTACGGCCGGGACCGTCGTCGTGAAAAACTGTTTTTT,CASSYGRDRRREKLFF
TRBV6-5,.,15,TRBJ2-3,few,TGTGCCAGCAGTTACGGGACATCACGCACAGATACGCAGTATTTT,CASSYGTSRTDTQYF
TRBV5-1,.,15,TRBJ2-2,.,TGCGCCAGCAGACGGACATGGCAATCCACCGGGGAGCTGTTTTTT,CASRRTWQSTGELFF
TRBV12-5,.,18,TRBJ2-7,.,TGTGCTAGTGGTTTGGTCCTCTCATGGCAGGGGGGATCCTACGAGCAGTACTTC,CASGLVLSWQGGSYEQYF
TRBV7-3,.,13,TRBJ2-5,few,TGTGCCACCACGAACGGGCTCGCCCAGACCCAGTACTTC,CATTNGLAQTQYF
TRBV20-1,TRBD2,16,TRBJ2-1,many,TGCAGTGCTAGAGGTGGGACTAGCGGGGGCTACAATGAGCAGTTCTTC,CSARGGTSGGYNEQFF
TRBV9,.,11,TRBJ1-2,.,TGTGCCAGCAGCGGGGGGGAGCCTCACACCTTC,CASSGGEPHTF
TRBV11-1,TRBD1,15,TRBJ1-6,.,TGTGCCACCAGGGGGACTTCGGGAAAGAATTCACCCCTCCACTTT,CATRGTSGKNSPLHF
TRBV7-2,TRBD1,17,TRBJ1-5,.,TGTGCCAGCAGCCTAAACCCAGGGGGCGCGAGCAATCAGCCCCAGCATTTT,CASSLNPGGASNQPQHF
TRBV23-1,TRBD1,14,TRBJ1-2,few,TGCGCCAGCATTCACAGGGGGCGATACTATGGCTACACCTTC,CASIHRGRYYGYTF
TRBV20-1,.,15,TRBJ1-2,many,TGCAGTGCTAGAACTAGCGGAAACTTAGGCTATGGCTACACCTTC,CSARTSGNLGYGYTF
TRBV12-3/TRBV12-4,TRBD1,12,TRBJ2-7,few,TGTGCCAGCACCCCGGACAGGCACGAGCAGTACTTC,CASTPDRHEQYF
TRBV5-6,.,14,TRBJ1-2,many,TGTGCCAGCAGCACTGATGGGGCGACCTATGGCTACACCTTC,CASSTDGATYGYTF
TRBV11-2,TRBD2,16,TRBJ2-3,few,TGTGCCAGCAGCTTAGTCACCGGGACTACCACAGATACGCAGTATTTT,CASSLVTGTTTDTQYF
TRBV5-4,.,14,TRBJ2-5,.,TGTGCCAGCAGCTTGACATTTAATGGGGAGACCCAGTACTTC,CASSLTFNGETQYF
TRBV20-1,.,13,TRBJ1-1,few,TGCAGTATTCGGACAAAAGTGAACACTGAAGCTTTCTTT,CSIRTKVNTEAFF
TRBV20-1,.,12,TRBJ2-1,few,TGCAGTGCTAGGATCGGCCACAATGAGCAGTTCTTC,CSARIGHNEQFF
TRBV2,TRBD1,16,TRBJ1-1,many,TGTGCCACCACGACAGGGGGCGGGTTCATGAACACTGAAGCTTTCTTT,CATTTGGGFMNTEAFF
TRBV11-2,TRBD1,12,TRBJ1-2,few,TGTGCCAGCAGCCGACAGGGTGTCGGCTACACCTTC,CASSRQGVGYTF
TRBV6-5,TRBD1,20,TRBJ2-2,.,TGTGCCAGCAGTTACTTACCGACGACAGGGGGCACAGCGAACACCGGGGAGCTGTTTTTT,CASSYLPTTGGTANTGELFF
TRBV13,TRBD2,15,TRBJ2-1,few,TGTGCCAGCAGCATAGCTGGCGGGGGGGTCGATGAGCAGTTCTTC,CASSIAGGGVDEQFF
TRBV30,TRBD2,16,TRBJ2-5,few,TGTGCCTGGAGGGAAAGGGGAGGGCGTACCCAAGAGACCCAGTACTTC,CAWRERGGRTQETQYF
TRBV4-2,TRBD1,17,TRBJ2-3,many,TGTGCCAGCAGCCAAGATCCCCCAGGGGGCCCGACAGATACGCAGTATTTT,CASSQDPPGGPTDTQYF
TRBV3-2,.,19,TRBJ1-6,few,TGTGCCAGCAGCCAAGGCGGTCAGGATCAGGGCTCCTATAATTCACCCCTCCACTTT,CASSQGGQDQGSYNSPLHF
TRBV19,TRBD2,14,TRBJ2-1,.,TGTGCCAGTAAGGGGACAGCGGGGGGGCGGGAGCAGTTCTTC,CASKGTAGGREQFF
TRBV30,.,11,TRBJ1-1,many,TGTGCCTGCGTTAAAAGGACTGAAGCTTTCTTT,CACVKRTEAFF
TRBV12-3/TRBV12-4,.,14,TRBJ2-1,.,TGTGCCAGCAGTCCGAGAATCAGGGCCGATGAGCAGTTCTTC,CASSPRIRADEQFF
TRBV15,TRBD1,18,TRBJ2-2,many,TGTGCCACCACCAAGAGGTGGGGACAGGGAGTGAACACCGGGGAGCTGTTTTTT,CATTKRWGQGVNTGELFF
TRBV2,.,14,TRBJ1-3,few,TGTGCCAGCAGTGAACTGGCCCTTGGGGGCACCATATATTTT,CASSELALGGTIYF
TRBV20-1,TRBD2,15,TRBJ2-2,many,TGCAGTGCTAGACCGGGGGGAGAGAACACCGGGGAGCTGTTTTTT,CSARPGGENTGELFF
TRBV30,TRBD2,15,TRBJ2-1,few,TGTGCCTGGAGCGCGCGGGGGGGCCTAATTAATGAGCAGTTCTTC,CAWSARGGLINEQFF
TRBV25-1,TRBD1,17,TRBJ2-7,many,TGTGCCAGCAGTGAATCCCACCTCGACAGGGGAATCCACGAGCAGTACTTC,CASSESHLDRGIHEQYF
TRBV12-3/TRBV12-4,TRBD1,14,TRBJ1-6,few,TGTGCCAGCGGTGCTGGACAGGGGGTCTCACCCCTCCACTTT,CASGAGQGVSPLHF